The next 14 T cell receptor beta chains were all read from a single sample in a study of a mutant IDH1 vaccine in newly diagnosed glioma. These receptors lack a known antigen. Assay: immunoSEQ multiplex PCR; the TCRdb copy retains only in-frame clones and omits some. The repertoire holds about 31,000 clones, over 65% seen once, with roughly 14% in the top ten. The time point denotes: week 35, safety follow-up. Vaccination comprised doses that each held 300 ug of mutant IDH1 20-mer peptide, plus topical imiquimod. The sequenced sample was PBMCs, obtained from a glioma patient whose treatment included an IDH1 peptide vaccine. All receptors derive from a man aged 25-45 years with glioma.

This clone was recorded a few times. This chain connects TRBV30 to TRBJ1-1; D perhaps matches TRBD1 (6 bases). The CDR3 spans 15 residues. Germline V gene lookup returns CDR1 GTSNPN and CDR2 SVGIG (reference sequence). Trimming shortened V by 3 bases and J by 2 bases, and 16 bases separated the two germline ends. CDR3 sequence: CAWRGGGLGNTEAFF. The CDR3 nucleotides are TGTGCCTGGAGAGGGGGAGGGTTGGGAAACACTGAAGCTTTCTTT.

This clone was recorded only once. The genes are TRBV5-8 and TRBJ1-2, with D possibly matching TRBD1 (5 bases). Germline values: CDR1 SGHTS, CDR2 YDEGEE. V was pared by 3 bases and J by 4 bases, with 10 bases between. The CDR3 extends over 13 amino acids. In DNA, the CDR3 is TGTGCCAGCAGCTCAGGGATAGGCTATGGCTACACCTTC. It yields the protein CASSSGIGYGYTF.

This sequence joins TRBV14 and TRBJ2-7; no firm D call. V lost 3 bases and J lost 0, with 6 bases in between. The V gene's germline CDR1 is SGHDN and CDR2 FVKESK. The CDR3 is made up of 13 amino acids. The CDR3 is CASSQGFSYEQYF. The CDR3 nucleotides read TGTGCCAGCAGCCAGGGGTTCTCCTACGAGCAGTACTTC.

This clone came up a few times. The chain employs TRBV9 and TRBJ1-5, with 8 bases fitting TRBD1. Germline CDR1 is SGDLS and CDR2 is YYNGEE. V lost 5 bases and J lost 6; bases outside the gene matches: 10. The CDR3 spans 15 residues. The CDR3 sequence: CASSPSTGGGQPQHF. Here the CDR3 DNA reads TGTGCCAGCAGTCCATCTACAGGGGGGGGTCAGCCCCAGCATTTT.

The gene calls are TRBV7-9 and TRBJ2-1; D possibly corresponds to TRBD1 (6 bases). V was shortened by 2 bases and J by 3 bases, with 8 bases between the two germline ends. Germline CDR1 and CDR2: SEHNR and FQNEAQ (reference sequence). There are 14 residues in the CDR3. This CDR3 reads CASSLRTDYNEQFF. The CDR3 region has the DNA TGTGCCAGCAGCTTAAGGACAGACTACAATGAGCAGTTCTTC.

The chain employs TRBV6-1 and TRBJ1-2; the D is unclear. V lost 2 bases to trimming and J lost 3 bases, with 4 bases between them. Germline V gene data show CDR1 as MNHNS and CDR2 as SASEGT. The CDR3 extends over 12 amino acids. CDR3 DNA sequence: TGTGCCAGCAGTGAAAGTCACTATGGCTACACCTTC. This codes for CASSESHYGYTF.

The chain joins TRBV29-1 to TRBJ1-1, with 7 bases identical to TRBD1. J lost 1 base, V lost 6 bases, and 11 bases had no gene match. The CDR3 extends over 15 amino acids. The germline CDR1 and CDR2 sequences are SQVTM and ANQGSEA. In nucleotides, the CDR3 is TGCAGCGTCCACCCGAACCGGGACAGGAACACTGAAGCTTTCTTT. Its translation is CSVHPNRDRNTEAFF.

The chain is built from TRBV5-4 and TRBJ2-1; 16 bases are a match to TRBD2. Unmatched junction bases numbered 7, after V lost 0 bases and J lost 7 bases. CDR1 is SGHNT and CDR2 is YYREEE in the germline V gene (reference sequence). The CDR3 has 18 residues. The CDR3 region has the DNA TGTGCCAGCAGCTTGGCACCGGGACTAGCGGGAGGGAGGAATGAGCAGTTCTTC. It specifies CASSLAPGLAGGRNEQFF.

The chain is built from TRBV2 and TRBJ2-2, with D uncertain. The germline V and J ends were trimmed by 2 bases and 4 bases, with 8 bases remaining between them. The germline V gene encodes CDR1 SNHLY and CDR2 FYNNEI. CDR3 length: 14 amino acids. The CDR3 nucleotides are TGTGCCAGCAGTGAAAACGCTGCCACCGGGGAGCTGTTTTTT. It specifies CASSENAATGELFF.

The rearrangement links TRBV19 to TRBJ2-7, with a possible D match to TRBD2 (6 bases). Trimming left V 1 base short and J 5 bases short, with 12 bases between. Germline CDR1 LNHDA, CDR2 SQIVND (reference sequence). The CDR3 is 14 amino acids. The CDR3 is CASSIGAGFNEQYF. Here the CDR3 DNA reads TGTGCCAGTAGTATAGGGGCGGGATTCAACGAGCAGTACTTC.

The sample holds one count of this clone. The chain is built from TRBV14 and TRBJ2-3, with D uncertain. With 4 bases removed from V and 2 bases from J, the gap between germline ends came to 4 bases. The CDR3 has 12 amino acids. Germline V lookup: CDR1 SGHDN, CDR2 FVKESK. This CDR3 is CASSPATDTQYF. The DNA of the CDR3 is TGTGCCAGCAGCCCAGCCACAGATACGCAGTATTTT.

The rearrangement links TRBV4-1 to TRBJ2-1; maybe TRBD2 (6 bases). Germline V gene lookup returns CDR1 MGHRA and CDR2 YSYEKL. This CDR3 comprises 14 residues. V lost 0 bases and J 9 bases, leaving 12 bases between the germline ends. Here the CDR3 DNA reads TGCGCCAGCAGCCAAGAATCGGGAGCTGGTGAGCAGTTCTTC. This encodes CASSQESGAGEQFF.

This clone is termed large (0.1 to 1%). The chain recombines TRBV7-9 with TRBJ2-1, with D maybe TRBD1 (6 bases). This CDR3 is 18 amino acids long. Trimming cost V 7 bases and J 0 bases, with 22 bases left between them. Germline loops: CDR1 SEHNR, CDR2 FQNEAQ (reference sequence). Here the CDR3 DNA reads TGTGCCAGCATCGGAGGATGGGGGCCCACCGCCTCCTACAATGAGCAGTTCTTC. It codes for CASIGGWGPTASYNEQFF.

Only one count was recorded for this clone. The CDR3 DNA follows: TGTGCCAGCAGCTTGGAATCTGGGGTGTACACCGGGGAGCTGTTTTTT. This translates into CASSLESGVYTGELFF. V is TRBV5-4 and J is TRBJ2-2; no definite D call. Germline values: CDR1 SGHNT, CDR2 YYREEE (reference sequence). V dropped 0 bases and J dropped 3 bases, with 12 bases sitting between them. The CDR3 is made up of 16 amino acids.